These 32 T cell receptor beta chains share one sample of origin, sequenced in a study of blood T cells in healthy people across ages. It was with a sample-barcoded 5' primer and a J-beta primer mix that a second PCR of roughly 6 to 12 cycles was run. Via MiXCR, TCRdb re-called the 5' RACE reads, giving one row per CDR3 protein. Here the sample spans 730,000 or so distinct CDR3 sequences, around 43% being singletons. The sequenced sample consisted of blood. These receptors were taken from a man older than 75 in good health.

The gene calls are TRBV12-3 or TRBV12-4 and TRBJ2-5, with 9 bases that match TRBD1. This CDR3 is built from 16 residues. The V segment lost 3 bases and the J segment 6 bases; nucleotides outside the gene matches: 11. CDR3 nucleotides: TGTGCCAGCAGTTTTAACGTGGGACAGGGTGGACAGACCCAGTACTTC. Its protein is CASSFNVGQGGQTQYF.

The J gene is TRBJ2-1, the V gene TRBV20-1; D is unclear. CDR1 and CDR2 from the germline V gene are DFQATT and SNEGSKA (reference sequence). The CDR3 is 13 residues long. Between the trimmed V and J ends, which lost 2 bases and 1 base, there was a span of 6 bases. The CDR3, as DNA: TGCAGTGCTAGAACAACGTCCTACAATGAGCAGTTCTTC. It is translated as CSARTTSYNEQFF.

This clonotype was counted at least ten times. J is TRBJ2-5 and V is TRBV7-2; tentative D call: TRBD2 (5 bases). The CDR3 contains 14 residues. The germline CDR1 and CDR2 sequences are SGHTA and FQGNSA. Trimming shortened V by 1 base and J by 1 base, and 7 bases separated the two germline ends. CDR3 sequence: CASSLERIQETQYF. The CDR3 DNA follows: TGTGCCAGCAGCTTAGAGCGGATCCAAGAGACCCAGTACTTC. The entire variable domain, with the rest obtained from reference TRBV7-2 and TRBJ2-5, is as follows: GAGVSQSPSNKVTEKGKDVELRCDPISGHTALYWYRQSLGQGLEFLIYFQGNSAPDKSGLPSDRFSAERTGGSVSTLTIQRTQQEDSAVYLCASSLERIQETQYFGPGTRLLVL.

This chain connects TRBV28 to TRBJ1-2; D is unclear. Germline V gene sequence: CDR1 MDHEN, CDR2 SYDVKM. This CDR3 is 12 amino acids long. Here the CDR3 DNA reads TGTGAATGCGGAGGGCCTAACTATGGCTACACCTTC. Translating it yields CECGGPNYGYTF.

This clonotype was picked up a small number of times. The chain combines TRBV7-9 with TRBJ2-4, with TRBD1 identical over 7 bases. The tail of the sequence fits TRBJ2-7 better, so the J call may be wrong. The CDR3 sequence is 15 residues long. Germline CDR1 SEHNR, CDR2 FQNEAQ (reference sequence). The CDR3 loop is CASSLSRDRAYEQYF. The CDR3 DNA reads as TGTGCCAGCAGCTTATCTAGAGACAGGGCCTACGAGCAGTACTTC.

This clonotype appeared a few times. V and J are TRBV10-3 and TRBJ2-7; TRBD1 aligns across 8 bases. V dropped 4 bases and J dropped 3; count of bases not matched to a gene: 11. The CDR3 is 16 amino acids. Germline V CDR1 and CDR2: ENHRY, SYGVKD. CDR3 loop: CAISGTLTGEDYEQYF. The CDR3 nucleotides read TGTGCCATCAGTGGAACCTTGACAGGGGAAGACTACGAGCAGTACTTC.

This chain joins TRBV29-1 and TRBJ2-7; 12 bases are shared with TRBD2. In germline, CDR1 is SQVTM, CDR2 ANQGSEA. V lost 1 base and J lost 7; bases outside the gene matches: 8. The CDR3 covers 15 residues. The CDR3, as DNA: TGCAGCGTTGAAGGCGTACTAGCGGGGGGTCTTGAGCAGTACTTC. This sequence encodes CSVEGVLAGGLEQYF.

As regards this clonotype: A much larger clone differs from this one at a single base, so this may be a read error. The V gene is TRBV10-3, the J gene TRBJ2-4; 11 bases line up with TRBD2. Germline CDR1 and CDR2: ENHRY and SYGVKD. J gave up 13 bases and V 8 bases, and 16 bases lay outside the gene matches. The CDR3 is made up of 15 amino acids. CDR3 sequence: CAIGALAGGGGEQYF. The CDR3 coding sequence is TGTGCCATCGGTGCCCTAGCGGGAGGAGGCGGGGAGCAGTACTTC.

Many counts were recorded for this clonotype. The V and J genes are TRBV9 and TRBJ2-1; D remains ambiguous. The CDR3 extends over 14 amino acids. Looked up from germline, CDR1 is SGDLS and CDR2 is YYNGEE. V lost 3 bases and J lost 6, with 13 bases in between. CDR3 amino acids: CASSAQPDFNEQFF. The CDR3 DNA sequence: TGTGCCAGCAGCGCGCAACCAGACTTCAATGAGCAGTTCTTC.

This clonotype was seen a single time. The chain recombines TRBV29-1 with TRBJ2-7, with D tentatively TRBD1 (6 bases). Trimming cost V 6 bases and J 0 bases, with 18 bases left between them. The CDR3 runs to 15 residues. The germline V gene encodes CDR1 SQVTM and CDR2 ANQGSEA. This CDR3 is CSVLPQGKGSYEQYF. As DNA, the CDR3 is TGCAGCGTCTTGCCTCAGGGGAAAGGCTCCTACGAGCAGTACTTC.

This clonotype was recorded many times. V is TRBV12-3 or TRBV12-4 and J is TRBJ2-7; TRBD2 is a possible D gene (6 bases). The CDR3 consists of 14 residues. Trimming took off 3 bases at V and 2 bases at J, with 11 bases between the two ends. CDR3 nucleotides: TGTGCCAGCAGTTTGGGCGGGACCACCTACGAGCAGTACTTC. This encodes CASSLGGTTYEQYF.

The J gene is TRBJ2-5, the V gene TRBV20-1, with TRBD1 identical over 12 bases. Unmatched junction bases numbered 14, after V lost 7 bases and J lost 11 bases. The germline gives CDR1 DFQATT, CDR2 SNEGSKA (reference sequence). The CDR3 covers 14 residues. The CDR3 spells CSVVPGQGAGEQYF. CDR3 coding DNA: TGCAGTGTTGTTCCGGGACAGGGGGCTGGGGAGCAGTACTTC.

The CDR3 sequence: CSAATSGDYNEQFF. CDR3 bases: TGCAGTGCGGCAACTAGCGGGGATTACAATGAGCAGTTCTTC. The gene calls are TRBV20-1 and TRBJ2-1; TRBD2 agrees at 10 bases. The germline CDR1 and CDR2 sequences are DFQATT and SNEGSKA (reference sequence). The V segment lost 6 bases and the J segment 4 bases; nucleotides outside the gene matches: 6. The CDR3 totals 14 residues.

The V gene is TRBV2, the J gene TRBJ1-6, with a weak D call TRBD1 (6 bases). V lost 6 bases and J lost 0, with 9 bases in between. The CDR3 has 15 residues. Germline lookup yields CDR1 SNHLY and CDR2 FYNNEI. In DNA form, the CDR3 reads TGTGCCAGCAGGACAGGACTCTCCTATAATTCACCCCTCCACTTT. This gives the protein CASRTGLSYNSPLHF.

This chain joins TRBV7-9 and TRBJ2-7; no clear D gene. TRBJ2-5 explains the end of the DNA better; the J call may be wrong. In germline, CDR1 is SEHNR, CDR2 FQNEAQ (reference sequence). This CDR3 contains 13 residues. The CDR3: CASSLTGLQTQYF. The CDR3 DNA reads TGTGCCAGCAGCTTAACGGGTTTACAGACCCAGTACTTC.

Only a few counts were recorded for this clonotype. The chain recombines TRBV12-3 or TRBV12-4 with TRBJ2-1; 11 bases match TRBD2. V shed 3 bases and J 9 bases; nucleotides not matched to a gene: 7. The CDR3 sequence is 15 residues long. CDR3 sequence reads: CASSFSGRAQGEQFF. CDR3 nucleotides: TGTGCCAGCAGTTTTAGCGGGAGGGCCCAGGGTGAGCAGTTCTTC.

The CDR3 DNA is TGCAGTGCCACGGAGGGGGCCTATGGCTACACCTTC. Translation: CSATEGAYGYTF. The chain combines TRBV20-1 with TRBJ1-2; 7 positions agree with TRBD1. The CDR3 consists of 12 residues. Germline V lookup: CDR1 DFQATT, CDR2 SNEGSKA (reference sequence). V was pared by 6 bases and J by 4 bases, with 5 bases of the junction left unmatched.

The DNA of the CDR3 is TGCAGTGCAAGACTAGCGGGGATGCAAGAGACCCAGTACTTC. Protein product: CSARLAGMQETQYF. This chain connects TRBV20-1 to TRBJ2-5; TRBD2 matches 11 bases. The germline V gene has CDR1 DFQATT and CDR2 SNEGSKA (reference sequence). The CDR3 spans 14 residues. The V and J ends lost 6 bases and 2 bases, in that order; junction bases with no gene match: 5.

This clonotype has only a few counts. The chain employs TRBV6-1 and TRBJ2-7, with 10 bases that match TRBD2. Germline values: CDR1 MNHNS, CDR2 SASEGT. V trimming: 4 bases; J trimming: 4 bases; junction bases outside the gene matches: 10. This CDR3 spans 16 amino acids. The CDR3 bases are TGTGCCAGCAGTGTGCGGCCTAGCGGGGGAGTTTACGAGCAGTACTTC. It codes for CASSVRPSGGVYEQYF.

This clonotype has at least ten counts. This chain connects TRBV3-1 to TRBJ2-4; 10 bases align to TRBD2. The CDR3 runs to 18 residues. J was trimmed by 7 bases and V by 7 bases; bases with no gene match: 19. Looked up from germline, CDR1 is LGHDT and CDR2 is YNNKEL (reference sequence). In DNA, the CDR3 is TGTGCCAGCACCCCCGAAGAAACTAGCGGGGAGGGGGGGAACATTCAGTACTTC. It codes for CASTPEETSGEGGNIQYF. The full variable domain, in which reference TRBV3-1 and TRBJ2-4 provide the parts outside the CDR3, is DTAVSQTPKYLVTQMGNDKSIKCEQNLGHDTMYWYKQDSKKFLKIMFSYNNKELIINETVPNRFSPKSPDKAHLNLHINSLELGDSAVYFCASTPEETSGEGGNIQYFGAGTRLSVL.

The sample holds many counts of this clonotype. This chain connects TRBV5-1 to TRBJ2-3; D is uncertain. This CDR3 is 13 amino acids long. Germline-derived CDR1 and CDR2 are SGHRS and YFSETQ. V was shortened by 0 bases and J by 6 bases, with 8 bases between the two germline ends. The CDR3 protein is CASSLEGVDTQYF. The CDR3 nucleotides are TGCGCCAGCAGCTTGGAAGGAGTTGATACGCAGTATTTT. The whole variable domain, remainder taken from reference TRBV5-1 and TRBJ2-3, is KAGVTQTPRYLIKTRGQQVTLSCSPISGHRSVSWYQQTPGQGLQFLFEYFSETQRNKGNFPGRFSGRQFSNSRSEMNVSTLELGDSALYLCASSLEGVDTQYFGPGTRLTVL.

V is TRBV20-1 and J is TRBJ1-4; no firm D call. CDR3 size: 13 residues. Per the germline V gene, CDR1 is DFQATT and CDR2 is SNEGSKA (reference sequence). Trimming removed 6 bases at V and 5 bases at J, with 13 bases between. In nucleotides, the CDR3 is TGCAGTGCAGAAGGGAGCGGCAATGAAAAACTGTTTTTT. Protein sequence: CSAEGSGNEKLFF.

The V and J genes are TRBV4-2 and TRBJ2-7; perhaps TRBD2 as D (6 bases). Germline V gene lookup returns CDR1 LGHNA and CDR2 YNFKEQ. V dropped 1 base and J dropped 0 bases, with 10 bases sitting between them. The length of the CDR3 is 15 residues. CDR3 bases: TGTGCCAGCAGCCAAGTCGCGGGGATCTCCTACGAGCAGTACTTC. It yields the protein CASSQVAGISYEQYF.

The gene calls are TRBV5-1 and TRBJ2-7, with 9 bases aligning to TRBD1. The germline CDR1 and CDR2 sequences are SGHRS and YFSETQ. Trimming took 0 bases from V and 0 from J; bases not matched to a gene: 1. This CDR3 contains 15 residues. CDR3 sequence reads: CASSLGDRDSYEQYF. The CDR3 DNA reads as TGCGCCAGCAGCTTGGGGGACAGGGACTCCTACGAGCAGTACTTC.

The V and J genes are TRBV3-1 and TRBJ2-1, with D possibly matching TRBD2 (5 bases). The CDR3 consists of 15 residues. Trimming shortened V by 1 base and J by 4 bases, and 11 bases separated the two germline ends. Germline CDR1 reads LGHDT; CDR2 reads YNNKEL (reference sequence). The CDR3 DNA is TGTGCCAGCAGCCAAGCGAGGGTTGTTTACAATGAGCAGTTCTTC. Protein product: CASSQARVVYNEQFF.

This clonotype showed up many times. This chain connects TRBV7-8 to TRBJ2-7, with D unclear. Germline-derived CDR1 and CDR2 are SGHVS and FQNEAQ. V was cut by 1 base and J by 3 bases, with 10 bases left in between. The CDR3 extends over 14 amino acids. The CDR3 region has the DNA TGTGCCAGCAGCTTAGGAGTGCGACTCTACGAGCAGTACTTC. It translates to CASSLGVRLYEQYF.

This clonotype appeared a few times. The V call is TRBV6-2 or TRBV6-3, the J call TRBJ2-5, with 7 bases matching TRBD2. With 6 bases clipped from V and 1 base from J, the junction kept 8 bases outside the gene matches. This CDR3 is 15 amino acids long. Germline CDR1 and CDR2: MNHEY and SVGEGT. The DNA of the CDR3 is TGTGCCAGCAGCGCCGGGCTAGCGGCCCAAGAGACCCAGTACTTC. It codes for CASSAGLAAQETQYF.

CDR3 nucleotides: TGCGCCAGCAGCCCGGACGGGGGCCAAGCTTTCTTT. Translating it yields CASSPDGGQAFF. The chain is built from TRBV5-1 and TRBJ1-1; tentatively, D is TRBD1 (6 bases). Trimming removed 4 bases from V and 9 bases from J, with 13 bases in between. Germline V lookup: CDR1 SGHRS, CDR2 YFSETQ. This CDR3 comprises 12 residues.

The chain is built from TRBV12-3 or TRBV12-4 and TRBJ2-1; D is ambiguous. V was pared by 3 bases and J by 7 bases, with 10 bases between. The CDR3 loop spans 13 amino acids. CDR3 in DNA: TGTGCCAGCAGTTTGAAGTCCGGAAATGAGCAGTTCTTC. This gives the protein CASSLKSGNEQFF.

The V call is TRBV20-1, the J call TRBJ2-1, with TRBD2 identical over 7 bases. Germline-derived CDR1 and CDR2 are DFQATT and SNEGSKA (reference sequence). V lost 0 bases to trimming and J lost 9 bases; unmatched junction nucleotides: 14. The CDR3 spans 16 residues. CDR3 loop: CSARDHVGRLRLEQFF. CDR3 coding DNA: TGCAGTGCTAGAGATCATGTCGGGAGGCTGAGGCTTGAGCAGTTCTTC.

The chain combines TRBV6-2 or TRBV6-3 with TRBJ2-1; TRBD1 is a possible D gene (5 bases). The germline CDR1 and CDR2 sequences are MNHEY and SVGEGT. Trimming pared 6 bases from V and 3 bases from J, leaving 15 bases between. The CDR3 has 15 amino acids. The CDR3 bases are TGTGCCAGCAGACTCGACAGAAACTACTACAATGAGCAGTTCTTC. Amino acid sequence: CASRLDRNYYNEQFF.

This clonotype occurred a few times. The chain's CDR3 is CASSQDTSLSYEQYF. The CDR3 DNA reads TGTGCCAGCAGCCAAGATACTAGCCTGTCCTACGAGCAGTACTTC. The chain combines TRBV3-1 with TRBJ2-7, with D perhaps matching TRBD2 (6 bases). V was trimmed by 0 bases and J by 1 base, leaving 10 bases between them. There are 15 residues in the CDR3. CDR1 is LGHDT, CDR2 YNNKEL, per germline (reference sequence).